A selection of T cell receptor beta chains follows, all from one sample in a study of T cells in Graves' hyperthyroidism and ophthalmopathy. TCRdb re-called the multiplex PCR reads with MiXCR, one entry per CDR3 protein. The sample shows some 550,000 distinct CDR3 sequences, around 20% of them seen only once. The specimen was blood. Source of these receptors: a man aged 18 to 30 with Graves' hyperthyroidism. Both conserved end residues are part of each CDR3. The order of the fields is D gene, J gene, V gene, CDR3 length, clone size, CDR3 DNA, CDR3 protein. The D gene is left open where the match is weak. Size is omitted from some rows. Given values are once, few, many or a class for expanded clones.

-,TRBJ1-1,TRBV28,14,many,TGTGCCAGCAGACCGGGACATATGAACACTGAAGCTTTCTTT,CASRPGHMNTEAFF
TRBD1,TRBJ1-2,TRBV6-2/TRBV6-3,20,-,TGTGCCAGCAGGGCCCGGGCAGGCAGCGGCTGGACAGGGCCCCTTCGGGGCTACACCTTC,CASRARAGSGWTGPLRGYTF
-,TRBJ2-7,TRBV12-3/TRBV12-4,14,-,TGTGCCAGCAGTTTTGGGGGGTTTCTCTACGAGCAGTACTTC,CASSFGGFLYEQYF
-,TRBJ2-7,TRBV6-1,12,few,TGTGCCAGCAGTAATCTAGTCTGCGAGCAGTACTTC,CASSNLVCEQYF
-,TRBJ2-7,TRBV2,14,-,TGTGCCAGCAGTGAAGTACAGGGAATTTTCGAGCAGTACTTC,CASSEVQGIFEQYF
-,TRBJ1-1,TRBV24-1,15,many,TGTGCCACCAGTGATTTATTGGCGGTGGGCACTGAAGCTTTCTTT,CATSDLLAVGTEAFF
-,TRBJ2-7,TRBV28,14,-,TGTGCCAGCACCGTCGCGGGACCCCCCAACGAGCAGTACTTC,CASTVAGPPNEQYF
-,TRBJ2-5,TRBV18,12,many,TGTGCCAGCTCACCGGGGGCGGAGACCCAGTACTTC,CASSPGAETQYF
-,TRBJ1-1,TRBV7-8,16,few,TGTGCCAGCAGCTTAGCGATGGGGCCAATGAACACTGAAGCTTTCTTT,CASSLAMGPMNTEAFF
-,TRBJ1-5,TRBV28,14,many,TGTGCCAGCAGTCCGAGGGTAGTGGGTCAGCCCCAGCATTTT,CASSPRVVGQPQHF
TRBD1,TRBJ1-2,TRBV6-1,15,-,TGTGCCAGCAAGGCCGGAAGGGGGCTTCACTATGGCTACACCTTC,CASKAGRGLHYGYTF
-,TRBJ2-2,TRBV30,15,-,TGTGCCTGGAGGGGGGGAAGGAAGAACACCGGGGAGCTGTTTTTT,CAWRGGRKNTGELFF
-,TRBJ1-1,TRBV19,14,many,TGTGCCAGTAGTATGGGGCCCTGGGGCTCTGAAGCTTTCTTT,CASSMGPWGSEAFF
-,TRBJ2-6,TRBV6-5,14,many,TGTGCCAGCAGTTACGGGTCTGGGGCCAACGTCCTGACTTTC,CASSYGSGANVLTF
-,TRBJ2-7,TRBV12-3/TRBV12-4,15,-,TGTGCCAGCAGCCCTACCCCACAGGGCTCCTACGAGCAGTACTTC,CASSPTPQGSYEQYF
-,TRBJ2-7,TRBV12-3/TRBV12-4,14,-,TGTGCCAGCAGCCCTATCGCCTCCTCCTACGAGCAGTACTTC,CASSPIASSYEQYF
-,TRBJ2-2,TRBV11-2,12,many,TGTGCCAGCAGCTCTAGGGACGGGGAGCTGTTTTTT,CASSSRDGELFF
-,TRBJ2-7,TRBV5-1,11,-,TGCGCCAGCAGCACAGGACAGGAGCAGTACTTC,CASSTGQEQYF
-,TRBJ2-7,TRBV6-1,14,many,TGTGCCAGCGGGTCGGGGGCGCAGGCCTACGAGCAGTACTTC,CASGSGAQAYEQYF
TRBD1,TRBJ2-2,TRBV6-1,16,many,TGTGCCAGCAGTGAGAGTGACAGGGGGAACACCGGGGAGCTGTTTTTT,CASSESDRGNTGELFF
-,TRBJ1-3,TRBV13,17,many,TGTGCCAGCAGCTTAGGCCCTCAGGGGCCAAGGGGAAACACCATATATTTT,CASSLGPQGPRGNTIYF
TRBD1,TRBJ2-2,TRBV19,13,few,TGTGCCAGTAGCACAGGGGGCCCCGGGGAGCTGTTTTTT,CASSTGGPGELFF
TRBD1,TRBJ1-2,TRBV25-1,16,many,TGTGCCAGCAGTGAATGGAATCCGGGACAGGGAGGTGGCTACACCTTC,CASSEWNPGQGGGYTF
-,TRBJ1-5,TRBV20-1,14,many,TGCAGTGCTAGTGGCCAGACGGTTAATCAGCCCCAGCATTTT,CSASGQTVNQPQHF
TRBD2,TRBJ2-7,TRBV30,14,-,TGTGCCTGGAGTGTAGCGGGAGGGATGTACGAGCAGTACTTC,CAWSVAGGMYEQYF
TRBD1,TRBJ2-7,TRBV11-3,15,-,TGTGCCAGCAGCCGGAGCTCCGGGACAGGGAGAGAGCAGTACTTC,CASSRSSGTGREQYF
-,TRBJ1-6,TRBV30,13,few,TGTGCCTGGAGTCTGGTTTCAGGCTCACCCCTCCACTTT,CAWSLVSGSPLHF
-,TRBJ2-2,TRBV2,15,many,TGTGCCAGCAGTACTGGACCCCTTGATGGCGGGGAGCTGTTTTTT,CASSTGPLDGGELFF
TRBD1,TRBJ2-2,TRBV18,15,few,TGTGCCAGCTCACGGGGACAGATGAACACCGGGGAGCTGTTTTTT,CASSRGQMNTGELFF